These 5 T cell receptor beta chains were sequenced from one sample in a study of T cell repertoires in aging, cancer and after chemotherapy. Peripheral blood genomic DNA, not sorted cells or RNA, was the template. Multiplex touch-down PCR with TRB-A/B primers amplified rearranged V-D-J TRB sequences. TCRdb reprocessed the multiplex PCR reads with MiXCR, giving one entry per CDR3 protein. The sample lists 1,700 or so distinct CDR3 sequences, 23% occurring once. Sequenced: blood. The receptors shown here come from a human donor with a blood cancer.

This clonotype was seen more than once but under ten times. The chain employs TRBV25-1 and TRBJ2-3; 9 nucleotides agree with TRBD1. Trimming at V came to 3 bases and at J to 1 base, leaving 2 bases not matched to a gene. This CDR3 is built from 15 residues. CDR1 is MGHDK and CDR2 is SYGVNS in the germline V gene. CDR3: CASSDRDRGTDTQYF. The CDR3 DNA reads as TGTGCCAGCAGTGACCGGGACAGGGGCACAGATACGCAGTATTTT.

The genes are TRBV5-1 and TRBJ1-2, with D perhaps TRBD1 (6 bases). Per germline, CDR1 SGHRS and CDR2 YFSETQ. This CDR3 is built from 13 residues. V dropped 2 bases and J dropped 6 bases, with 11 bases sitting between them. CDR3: CASSLTGANGYTF. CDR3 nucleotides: TGCGCCAGCAGCTTAACGGGGGCGAATGGCTACACCTTC.

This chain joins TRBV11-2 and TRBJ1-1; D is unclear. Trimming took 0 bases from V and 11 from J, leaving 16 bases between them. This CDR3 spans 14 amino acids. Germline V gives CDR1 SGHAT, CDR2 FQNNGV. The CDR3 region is CASSLDRAPWDAFF. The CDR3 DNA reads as TGTGCCAGCAGCTTAGATCGGGCCCCCTGGGATGCTTTCTTT.

CDR3 DNA: TGCGCCAGCAGCTTTGAAGGGGAAAATGGCTACACCTTC. Translation: CASSFEGENGYTF. The chain couples TRBV5-1 to TRBJ1-2; possibly TRBD1 for D (5 bases). V lost 2 bases to trimming and J lost 6 bases, with 11 bases between them. In germline, CDR1 is SGHRS, CDR2 YFSETQ. The CDR3 consists of 13 residues.

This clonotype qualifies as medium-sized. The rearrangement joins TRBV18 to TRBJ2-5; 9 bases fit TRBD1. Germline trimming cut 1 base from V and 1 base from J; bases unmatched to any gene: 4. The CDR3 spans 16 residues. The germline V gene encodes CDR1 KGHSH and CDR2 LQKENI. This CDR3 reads CASSPLGTGLQETQYF. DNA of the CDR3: TGTGCCAGCTCACCACTCGGGACAGGGCTCCAAGAGACCCAGTACTTC.